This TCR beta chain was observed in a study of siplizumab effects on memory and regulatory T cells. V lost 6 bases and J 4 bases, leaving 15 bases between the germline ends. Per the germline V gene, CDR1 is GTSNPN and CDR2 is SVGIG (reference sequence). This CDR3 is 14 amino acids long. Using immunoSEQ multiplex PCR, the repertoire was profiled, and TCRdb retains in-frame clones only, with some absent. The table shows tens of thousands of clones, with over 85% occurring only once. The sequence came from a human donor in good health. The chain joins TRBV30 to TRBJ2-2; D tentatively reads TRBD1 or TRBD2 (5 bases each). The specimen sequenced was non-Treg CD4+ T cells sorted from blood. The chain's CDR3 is CACSSGRATGELFF. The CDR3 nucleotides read TGTGCCTGTTCTTCGGGACGGGCCACCGGGGAGCTGTTTTTT.